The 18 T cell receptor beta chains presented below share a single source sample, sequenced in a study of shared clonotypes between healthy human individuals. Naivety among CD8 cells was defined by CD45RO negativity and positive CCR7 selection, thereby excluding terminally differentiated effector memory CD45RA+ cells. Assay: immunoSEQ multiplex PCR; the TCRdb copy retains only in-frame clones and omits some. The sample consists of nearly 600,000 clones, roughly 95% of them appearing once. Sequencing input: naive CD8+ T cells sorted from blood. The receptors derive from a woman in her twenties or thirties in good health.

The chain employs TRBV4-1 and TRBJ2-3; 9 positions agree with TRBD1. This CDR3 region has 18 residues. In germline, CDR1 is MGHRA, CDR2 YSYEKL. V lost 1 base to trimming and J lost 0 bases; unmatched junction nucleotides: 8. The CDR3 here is CASSQVPPGTGSTDTQYF. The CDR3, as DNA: TGCGCCAGCAGCCAAGTTCCTCCCGGGACAGGGAGCACAGATACGCAGTATTTT.

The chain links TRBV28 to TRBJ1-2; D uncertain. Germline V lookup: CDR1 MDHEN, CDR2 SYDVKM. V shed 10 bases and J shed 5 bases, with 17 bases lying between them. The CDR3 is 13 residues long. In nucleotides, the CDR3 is TGTGCCACCATCCCACTGGGGTTTTATGGCTACACCTTC. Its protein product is CATIPLGFYGYTF.

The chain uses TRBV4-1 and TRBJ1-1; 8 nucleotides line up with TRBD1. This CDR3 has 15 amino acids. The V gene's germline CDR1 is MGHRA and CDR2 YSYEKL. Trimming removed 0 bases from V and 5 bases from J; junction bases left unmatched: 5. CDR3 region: CASSQEGQGTTEAFF. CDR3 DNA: TGCGCCAGCAGCCAAGAAGGACAGGGAACGACTGAAGCTTTCTTT.

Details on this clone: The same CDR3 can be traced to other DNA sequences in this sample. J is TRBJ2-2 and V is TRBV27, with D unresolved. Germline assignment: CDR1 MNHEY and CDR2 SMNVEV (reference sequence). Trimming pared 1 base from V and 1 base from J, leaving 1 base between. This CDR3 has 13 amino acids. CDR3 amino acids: CASSLLNTGELFF. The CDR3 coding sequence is TGTGCCAGCAGTTTATTGAACACCGGGGAGCTGTTTTTT.

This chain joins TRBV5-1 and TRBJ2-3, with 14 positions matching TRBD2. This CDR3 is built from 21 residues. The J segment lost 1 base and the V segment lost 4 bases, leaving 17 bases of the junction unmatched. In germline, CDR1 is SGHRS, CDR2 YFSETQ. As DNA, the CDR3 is TGCGCCAGCAGCCCCGACGCCTCCGGGACTAGCGGGAGTAAGGGCACAGATACGCAGTATTTT. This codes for CASSPDASGTSGSKGTDTQYF.

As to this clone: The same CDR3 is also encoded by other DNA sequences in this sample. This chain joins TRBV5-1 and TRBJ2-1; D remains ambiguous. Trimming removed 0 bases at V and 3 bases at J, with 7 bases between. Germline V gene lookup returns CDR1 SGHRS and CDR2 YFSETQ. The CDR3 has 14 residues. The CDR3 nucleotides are TGCGCCAGCAGCTTGGTAGGCAGCTACAATGAGCAGTTCTTC. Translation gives CASSLVGSYNEQFF.

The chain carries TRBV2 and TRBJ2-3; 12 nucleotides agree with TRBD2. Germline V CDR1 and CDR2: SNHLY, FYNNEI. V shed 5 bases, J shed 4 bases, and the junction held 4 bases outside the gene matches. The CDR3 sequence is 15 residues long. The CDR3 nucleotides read TGTGCCAGCAGTCGACTAGCGGGAGTATCAGATACGCAGTATTTT. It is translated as CASSRLAGVSDTQYF.

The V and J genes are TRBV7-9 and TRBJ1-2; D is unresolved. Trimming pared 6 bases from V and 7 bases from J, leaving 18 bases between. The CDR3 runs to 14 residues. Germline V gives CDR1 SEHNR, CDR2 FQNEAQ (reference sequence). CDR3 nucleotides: TGTGCCAGCAGGGACCCGCGGATTGGCGGTGGCTACACCTTC. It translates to CASRDPRIGGGYTF. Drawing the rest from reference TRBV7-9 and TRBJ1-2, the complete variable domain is DTGVSQNPRHKITKRGQNVTFRCDPISEHNRLYWYRQTLGQGPEFLTYFQNEAQLEKSRLLSDRFSAERPKGSFSTLEIQRTEQGDSAMYLCASRDPRIGGGYTFGSGTRLTVV.

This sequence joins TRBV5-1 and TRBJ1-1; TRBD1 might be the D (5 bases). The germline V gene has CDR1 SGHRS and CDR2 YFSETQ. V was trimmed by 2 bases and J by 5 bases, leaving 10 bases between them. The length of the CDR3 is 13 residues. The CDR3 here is CASSFWQGTEAFF. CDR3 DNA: TGCGCCAGCAGCTTTTGGCAGGGAACTGAAGCTTTCTTT.

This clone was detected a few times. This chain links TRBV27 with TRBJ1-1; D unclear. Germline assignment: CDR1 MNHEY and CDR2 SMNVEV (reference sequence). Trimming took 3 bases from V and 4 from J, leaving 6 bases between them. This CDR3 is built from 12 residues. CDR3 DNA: TGTGCCAGCAGTTTTGCGGGCACTGAAGCTTTCTTT. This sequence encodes CASSFAGTEAFF.

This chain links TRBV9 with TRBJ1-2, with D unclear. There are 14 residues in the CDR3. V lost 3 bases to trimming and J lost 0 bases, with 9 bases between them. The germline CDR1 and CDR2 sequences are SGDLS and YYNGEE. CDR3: CASSGEIANYGYTF. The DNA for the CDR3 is TGTGCCAGCAGCGGGGAGATAGCTAACTATGGCTACACCTTC.

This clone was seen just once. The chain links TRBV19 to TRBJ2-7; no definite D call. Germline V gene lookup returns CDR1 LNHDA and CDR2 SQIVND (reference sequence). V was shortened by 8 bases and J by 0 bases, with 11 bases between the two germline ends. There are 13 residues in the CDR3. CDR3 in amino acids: CASATAFSYEQYF. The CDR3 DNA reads TGTGCCAGTGCTACAGCCTTCTCCTACGAGCAGTACTTC.

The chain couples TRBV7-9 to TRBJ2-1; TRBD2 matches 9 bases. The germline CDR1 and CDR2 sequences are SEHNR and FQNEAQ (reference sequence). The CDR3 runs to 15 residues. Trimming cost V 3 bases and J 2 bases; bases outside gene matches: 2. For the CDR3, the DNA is TGTGCCAGCAGCTTTAGCGGGAGCACCTACAATGAGCAGTTCTTC. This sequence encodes CASSFSGSTYNEQFF.

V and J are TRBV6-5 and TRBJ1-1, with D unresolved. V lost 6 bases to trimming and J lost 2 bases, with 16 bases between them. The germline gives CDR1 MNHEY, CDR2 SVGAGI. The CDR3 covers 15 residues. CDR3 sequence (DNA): TGTGCCAGCAGCACTAACCGGGCCTCTAACACTGAAGCTTTCTTT. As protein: CASSTNRASNTEAFF.

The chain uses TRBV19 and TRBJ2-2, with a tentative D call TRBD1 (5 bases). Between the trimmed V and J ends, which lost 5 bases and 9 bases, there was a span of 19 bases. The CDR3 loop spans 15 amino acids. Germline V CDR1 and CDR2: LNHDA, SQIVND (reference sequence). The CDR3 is CASSSLMLQARELFF. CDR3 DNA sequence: TGTGCCAGTAGTTCCCTCATGCTACAGGCCCGGGAGCTGTTTTTT.

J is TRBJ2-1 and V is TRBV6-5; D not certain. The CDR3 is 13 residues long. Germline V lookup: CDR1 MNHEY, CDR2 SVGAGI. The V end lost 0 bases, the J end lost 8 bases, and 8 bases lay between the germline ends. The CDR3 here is CASSYSSLDEQFF. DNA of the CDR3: TGTGCCAGCAGTTACTCAAGCTTGGATGAGCAGTTCTTC.

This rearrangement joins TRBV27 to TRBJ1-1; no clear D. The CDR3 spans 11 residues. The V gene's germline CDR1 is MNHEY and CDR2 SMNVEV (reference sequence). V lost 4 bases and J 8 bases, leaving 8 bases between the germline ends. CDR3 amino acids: CASSSGIEAFF. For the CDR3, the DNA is TGTGCCAGCAGTTCGGGAATCGAAGCTTTCTTT.

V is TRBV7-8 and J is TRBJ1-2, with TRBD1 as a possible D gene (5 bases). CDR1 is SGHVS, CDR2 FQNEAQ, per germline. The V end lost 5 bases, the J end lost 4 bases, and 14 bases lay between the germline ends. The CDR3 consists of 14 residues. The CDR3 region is CASSTTDSLYGYTF. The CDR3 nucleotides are TGTGCCAGCAGCACAACCGACAGCCTCTATGGCTACACCTTC.